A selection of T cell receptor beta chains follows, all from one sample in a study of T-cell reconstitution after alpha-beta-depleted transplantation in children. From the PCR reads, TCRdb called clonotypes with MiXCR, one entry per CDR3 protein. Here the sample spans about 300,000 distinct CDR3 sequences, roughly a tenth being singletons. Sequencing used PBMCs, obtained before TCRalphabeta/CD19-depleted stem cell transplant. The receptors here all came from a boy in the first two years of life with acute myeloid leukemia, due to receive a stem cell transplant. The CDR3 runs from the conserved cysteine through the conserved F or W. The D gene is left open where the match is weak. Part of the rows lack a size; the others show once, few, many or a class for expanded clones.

CDR3aa: CASSQDHRGRAQYF
CDR3nt: TGTGCCAGCAGCCAAGATCACCGGGGGCGGGCGCAGTATTTT
d_gene: NA
abundance: many
j_gene: TRBJ2-3
v_gene: TRBV3-1

CDR3aa: CAISSGLAKETQYF
CDR3nt: TGTGCCATCAGCTCGGGGCTCGCGAAAGAGACCCAGTACTTC
d_gene: NA
abundance: NA
j_gene: TRBJ2-5
v_gene: TRBV4-2

CDR3aa: CATSRDKASGRRGYEQYF
CDR3nt: TGTGCCACCAGCAGAGATAAGGCTAGCGGGAGGCGCGGGTACGAGCAGTACTTC
d_gene: TRBD2
abundance: many
j_gene: TRBJ2-7
v_gene: TRBV15

CDR3aa: CSVGGGRLYGYTF
CDR3nt: TGCAGCGTTGGGGGTGGACGGCTCTATGGCTACACCTTC
d_gene: NA
abundance: many
j_gene: TRBJ1-2
v_gene: TRBV29-1

CDR3aa: CASSYTGPFSYEQYF
CDR3nt: TGTGCCAGCAGTTACACAGGGCCCTTCTCCTACGAGCAGTACTTC
d_gene: NA
abundance: NA
j_gene: TRBJ2-7
v_gene: TRBV6-5

CDR3aa: CASSFREGVYNEQFF
CDR3nt: TGTGCCAGCAGCTTTCGGGAAGGGGTATACAATGAGCAGTTCTTC
d_gene: NA
abundance: many
j_gene: TRBJ2-1
v_gene: TRBV11-2

CDR3aa: CASSKIGGRYNSPLHF
CDR3nt: TGTGCCAGCAGCAAAATCGGGGGCCGTTATAATTCACCCCTCCACTTT
d_gene: NA
abundance: many
j_gene: TRBJ1-6
v_gene: TRBV9

CDR3aa: CSAGTGDNQPQHF
CDR3nt: TGCAGCGCCGGGACAGGGGATAATCAGCCCCAGCATTTT
d_gene: TRBD1
abundance: many
j_gene: TRBJ1-5
v_gene: TRBV29-1

CDR3aa: CASSEIYWTGAYNEQFF
CDR3nt: TGTGCCAGCAGCGAAATTTATTGGACAGGGGCATACAATGAGCAGTTCTTC
d_gene: TRBD1
abundance: many
j_gene: TRBJ2-1
v_gene: TRBV12-3/TRBV12-4

CDR3aa: CSVGGIQETQYF
CDR3nt: TGCAGCGTTGGTGGGATTCAAGAGACCCAGTACTTC
d_gene: NA
abundance: many
j_gene: TRBJ2-5
v_gene: TRBV29-1

CDR3aa: CSARPGQVNQPQHF
CDR3nt: TGCAGTGCTAGACCGGGACAGGTCAATCAGCCCCAGCATTTT
d_gene: TRBD1
abundance: few
j_gene: TRBJ1-5
v_gene: TRBV20-1